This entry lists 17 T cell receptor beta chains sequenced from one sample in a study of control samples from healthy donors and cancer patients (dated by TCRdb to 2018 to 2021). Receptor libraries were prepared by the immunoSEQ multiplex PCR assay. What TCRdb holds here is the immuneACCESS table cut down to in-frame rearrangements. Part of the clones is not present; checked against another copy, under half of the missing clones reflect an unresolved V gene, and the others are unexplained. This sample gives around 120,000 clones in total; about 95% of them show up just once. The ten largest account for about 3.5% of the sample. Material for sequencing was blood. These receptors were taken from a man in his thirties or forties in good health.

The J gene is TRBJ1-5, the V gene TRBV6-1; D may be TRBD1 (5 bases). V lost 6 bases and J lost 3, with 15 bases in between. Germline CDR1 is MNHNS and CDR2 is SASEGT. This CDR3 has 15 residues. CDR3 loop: CASSRDGAFNQPQHF. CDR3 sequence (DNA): TGTGCCAGCAGCCGGGACGGGGCATTCAATCAGCCCCAGCATTTT.

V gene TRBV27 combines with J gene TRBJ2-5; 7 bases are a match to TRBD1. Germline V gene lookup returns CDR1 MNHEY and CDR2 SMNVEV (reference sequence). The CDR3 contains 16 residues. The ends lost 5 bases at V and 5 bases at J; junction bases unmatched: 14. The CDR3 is CASSPSRTGARETQYF. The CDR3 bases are TGTGCCAGCAGTCCCTCGAGGACAGGTGCTAGGGAGACCCAGTACTTC.

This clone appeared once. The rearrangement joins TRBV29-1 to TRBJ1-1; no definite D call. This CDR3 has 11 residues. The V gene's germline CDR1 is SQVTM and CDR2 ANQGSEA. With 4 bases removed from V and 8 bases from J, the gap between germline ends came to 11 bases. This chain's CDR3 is CSVGRPEEAFF. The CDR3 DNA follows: TGCAGCGTTGGAAGACCAGAAGAAGCTTTCTTT. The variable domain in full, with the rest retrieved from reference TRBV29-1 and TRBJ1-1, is SAVISQKPSRDICQRGTSLTIQCQVDSQVTMMFWYRQQPGQSLTLIATANQGSEATYESGFVIDKFPISRPNLTFSTLTVSNMSPEDSSIYLCSVGRPEEAFFGQGTRLTVV.

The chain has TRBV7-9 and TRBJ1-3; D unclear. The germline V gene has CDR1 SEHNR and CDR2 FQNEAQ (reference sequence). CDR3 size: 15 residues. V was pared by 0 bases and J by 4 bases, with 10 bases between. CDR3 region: CASSLAGVEGNTIYF. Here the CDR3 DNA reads TGTGCCAGCAGCTTAGCAGGTGTTGAAGGAAACACCATATATTTT.

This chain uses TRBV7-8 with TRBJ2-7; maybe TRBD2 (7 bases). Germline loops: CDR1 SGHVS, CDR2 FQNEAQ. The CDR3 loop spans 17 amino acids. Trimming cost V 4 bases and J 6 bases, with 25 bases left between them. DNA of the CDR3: TGTGCCAGCAGCTCCCAGGGAGGGGGGGGCTGGTCGTTCGAGCAGTACTTC. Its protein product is CASSSQGGGGWSFEQYF.

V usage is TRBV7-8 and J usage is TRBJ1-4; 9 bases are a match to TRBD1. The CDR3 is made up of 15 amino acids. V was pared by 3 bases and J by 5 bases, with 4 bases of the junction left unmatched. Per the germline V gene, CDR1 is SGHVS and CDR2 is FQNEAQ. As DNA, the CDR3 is TGTGCCAGCAGCTTGGGGACAGGGAGGAATGAAAAACTGTTTTTT. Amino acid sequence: CASSLGTGRNEKLFF.

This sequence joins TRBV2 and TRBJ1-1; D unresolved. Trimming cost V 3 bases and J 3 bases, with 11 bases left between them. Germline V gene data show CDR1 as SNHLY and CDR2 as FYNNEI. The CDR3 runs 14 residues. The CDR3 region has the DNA TGTGCCAGCAGTGAGGGGATTAAACACACTGAAGCTTTCTTT. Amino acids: CASSEGIKHTEAFF.

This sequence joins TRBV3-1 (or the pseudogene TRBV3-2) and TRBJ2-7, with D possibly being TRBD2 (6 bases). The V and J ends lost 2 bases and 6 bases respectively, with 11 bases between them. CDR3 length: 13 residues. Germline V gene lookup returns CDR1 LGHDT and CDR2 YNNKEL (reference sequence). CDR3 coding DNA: TGTGCCAGCAGCCAACGGGCGGGATTCGAGCAGTACTTC. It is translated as CASSQRAGFEQYF.

The CDR3 DNA is TGCAGTGCTGCTCATGCCCCAGAAGCTTTCTTT. It codes for CSAAHAPEAFF. The chain combines TRBV20-1 with TRBJ1-1; D is unresolved. Trimming pared 5 bases from V and 8 bases from J, leaving 12 bases between. CDR1 and CDR2 from the germline V gene are DFQATT and SNEGSKA (reference sequence). This CDR3 is 11 amino acids long.

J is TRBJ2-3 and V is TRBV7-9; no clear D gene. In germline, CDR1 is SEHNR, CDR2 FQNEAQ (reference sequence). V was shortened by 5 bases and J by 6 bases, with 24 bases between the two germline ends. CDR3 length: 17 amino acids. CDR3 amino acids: CASSLLDGPARADTQYF. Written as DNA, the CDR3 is TGTGCCAGCAGCCTTCTTGATGGGCCAGCCCGCGCCGATACGCAGTATTTT.

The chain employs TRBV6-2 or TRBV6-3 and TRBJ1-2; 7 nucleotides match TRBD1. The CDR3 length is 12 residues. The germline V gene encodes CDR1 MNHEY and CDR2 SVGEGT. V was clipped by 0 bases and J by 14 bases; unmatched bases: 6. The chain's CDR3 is CASSYSGQAATF. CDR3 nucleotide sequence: TGTGCCAGCAGTTACTCCGGACAGGCCGCGACCTTC.

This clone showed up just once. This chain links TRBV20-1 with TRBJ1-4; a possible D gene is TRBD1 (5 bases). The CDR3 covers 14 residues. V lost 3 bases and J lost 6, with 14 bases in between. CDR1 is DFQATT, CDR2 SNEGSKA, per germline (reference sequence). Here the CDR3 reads CSASRRALDEKLFF. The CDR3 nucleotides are TGCAGTGCTAGTCGCAGGGCGTTAGATGAAAAACTGTTTTTT.

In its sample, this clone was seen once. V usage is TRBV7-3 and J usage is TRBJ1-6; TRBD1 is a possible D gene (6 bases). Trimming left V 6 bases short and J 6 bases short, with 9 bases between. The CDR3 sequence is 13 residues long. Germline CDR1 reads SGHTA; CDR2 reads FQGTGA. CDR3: CASSLDSNSPLHF. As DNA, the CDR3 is TGTGCCAGCAGTCTGGACAGTAATTCACCCCTCCACTTT.

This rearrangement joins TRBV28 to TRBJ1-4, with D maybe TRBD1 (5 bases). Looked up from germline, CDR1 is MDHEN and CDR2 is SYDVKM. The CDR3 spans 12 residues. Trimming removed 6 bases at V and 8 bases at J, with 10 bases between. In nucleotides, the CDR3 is TGTGCCAGCAGCTCAGGGAAGGAAAAACTGTTTTTT. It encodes CASSSGKEKLFF.

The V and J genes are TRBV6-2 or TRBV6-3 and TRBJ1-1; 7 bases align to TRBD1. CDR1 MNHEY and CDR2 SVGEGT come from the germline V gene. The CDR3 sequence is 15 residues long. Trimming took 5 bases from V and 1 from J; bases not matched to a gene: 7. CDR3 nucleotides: TGTGCCAGCAGTCCCCTCCGGGACAGGAACACTGAAGCTTTCTTT. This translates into CASSPLRDRNTEAFF.

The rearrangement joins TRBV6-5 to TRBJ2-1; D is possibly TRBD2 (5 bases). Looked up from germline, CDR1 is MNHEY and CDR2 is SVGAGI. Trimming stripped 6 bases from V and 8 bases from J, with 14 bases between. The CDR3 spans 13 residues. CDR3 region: CASRVSGRDEQFF. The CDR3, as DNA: TGTGCCAGCAGAGTCAGCGGTCGGGATGAGCAGTTCTTC.

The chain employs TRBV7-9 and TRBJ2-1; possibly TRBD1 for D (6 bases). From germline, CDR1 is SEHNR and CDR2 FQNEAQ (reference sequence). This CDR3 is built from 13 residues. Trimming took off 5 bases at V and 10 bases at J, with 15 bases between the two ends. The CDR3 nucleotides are TGTGCCAGCAGCCTCAGGGGCGGCCCCGAGCAGTTCTTC. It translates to CASSLRGGPEQFF.